A selection of T cell receptor beta chains follows, all from one sample in a study of coeliac disease. Only in-frame clones appear in the TCRdb table, and some are missing; sequencing was by immunoSEQ multiplex PCR. The sample shows a few thousand clones, around 71% of them seen only once. The specimen sequenced was intraepithelial lymphocytes from the gut. The receptors were sampled from a woman aged 60-70 years with active celiac disease. Both conserved end residues are part of each CDR3. The D gene is left open where the match is weak. Not all rows give a size; the values are once, few, many and, for expanded clones, a class.

len	d_gene	abundance	v_gene	j_gene	CDR3nt	CDR3aa
15	-	few	TRBV7-3	TRBJ2-1	TGTGCCAGCAGCTTAAATTTGGGGCAGGGCCTTGAGCAGTTCTTC	CASSLNLGQGLEQFF
14	TRBD2	-	TRBV29-1	TRBJ2-5	TGCAGCGTTGCGAGGACTAGCGACCAAGAGACCCAGTACTTC	CSVARTSDQETQYF
14	-	medium-sized	TRBV7-2	TRBJ2-2	TGTGCCAGCAGCTTAGTTGGAGGGTCCGGGGAGCTGTTTTTT	CASSLVGGSGELFF
15	-	large	TRBV7-2	TRBJ2-3	TGTGCCAGCAGCTTAGGGGTGACTAGCACAGATACGCAGTATTTT	CASSLGVTSTDTQYF
16	-	-	TRBV5-8	TRBJ2-1	TGTGCCAGCAGCCACAGGGAAATATCGCATTACAATGAGCAGTTCTTC	CASSHREISHYNEQFF
16	TRBD1	-	TRBV7-6	TRBJ1-6	TGTGCCAGCAGCGAACGACAGGGGGCGAGTAATTCACCCCCCCACTTT	CASSERQGASNSPPHF
15	TRBD1	-	TRBV9	TRBJ2-1	TGTGCCAGCAGCCCTCGGGACAGGACCTACAATGAGCAGTTCTTC	CASSPRDRTYNEQFF
11	-	-	TRBV29-1	TRBJ2-5	TGCAGCGGAGAGTTCCACGAGACCCAGTACTTC	CSGEFHETQYF
16	-	-	TRBV2	TRBJ1-4	TGTGCCAGCATACTGGGGGTAGGGGGAGCTAATGAAAAACTGTTTTTT	CASILGVGGANEKLFF
13	TRBD1	-	TRBV10-3	TRBJ2-7	TGTGCCTCCGGACAGGAGGCCTCCTACGAGCAGTACTTC	CASGQEASYEQYF
14	-	-	TRBV7-9	TRBJ1-1	TGTGCCAGCAGCTACCGACAGTATAGCACTGAAGCTTTCTTT	CASSYRQYSTEAFF
16	-	-	TRBV7-7	TRBJ2-3	TGTGCTAGCAGCTTAGGGGCGGGTACTAGCACAGATACGCAGTATTTT	CASSLGAGTSTDTQYF
14	TRBD1	-	TRBV7-2	TRBJ1-1	TGTGCCAGCAGCTTGAGACAGGGGGAAGCTGAAGCTTTCTTT	CASSLRQGEAEAFF
12	-	-	TRBV29-1	TRBJ2-5	TGCAGCGTTGAAGAGGCGGGCGGGACCCAGTACTTC	CSVEEAGGTQYF
13	-	few	TRBV5-4	TRBJ1-2	TGTGCCAGCAGTCGGGGGGGGGAGTATGGCTACACCTTC	CASSRGGEYGYTF
15	TRBD2	few	TRBV5-1	TRBJ2-3	TGCGCCAGCAGAAGACTAGCGGGAGAAGGCGATACGCAGTATTTT	CASRRLAGEGDTQYF
11	-	few	TRBV30	TRBJ1-4	TGTGCCTCGACATCTTGGGAAAAACTGTTTTTT	CASTSWEKLFF
12	-	-	TRBV10-2	TRBJ1-4	TGCGCCAGCGGGCATATGAATGAAAAACTGTTTTTT	CASGHMNEKLFF
15	-	-	TRBV6-6	TRBJ1-5	TGTGCCAGCAGTTACATGGGGGGATACAATCAGCCCCAGCATTTT	CASSYMGGYNQPQHF
18	TRBD2	-	TRBV9	TRBJ2-1	TGTGCCAGCAGCGTGGGCTTAGCGGGAGTCGGGACCTACAATGAGCAGTTCTTC	CASSVGLAGVGTYNEQFF
15	TRBD1	-	TRBV11-1	TRBJ2-7	TGTGCCAGCAGCTCGACAGGGTCGGCCTCCTACGAGCAGTACTTC	CASSSTGSASYEQYF
15	TRBD1	-	TRBV30	TRBJ1-5	TGTGCCTGGAGCCGGGGGACAGGGGCGACTCAGCCCCAGCATTTT	CAWSRGTGATQPQHF
12	-	-	TRBV2	TRBJ1-2	TGTGCCAGCAGTTCCGGGGGGGGAGGCTACACCTTC	CASSSGGGGYTF